One T cell receptor beta chain is described in this entry. The source of the sample is a study of cytomegalovirus exposure and HLA in healthy donors. The donors, nominally healthy at sampling, likely had unrecorded immune exposures. CDR1 and CDR2 from the germline V gene are SGDLS and YYNGEE. V was pared by 1 base and J by 2 bases, with 9 bases between. This CDR3 comprises 15 residues. PCR used 60 Vbeta primers and 13 Jbeta primers. Produced via immunoSEQ multiplex PCR; TCRdb's table is partial and in-frame only. The table records about 150,000 clones, around three quarters of them present only once. The TCR was taken from a male donor in good health and CMV-seronegative. Sequenced input: PBMCs. V gene TRBV9 combines with J gene TRBJ2-2, with D possibly matching TRBD1 (5 bases). CDR3 in amino acids: CASSVTGDNTGELFF. The CDR3 nucleotides read TGTGCCAGCAGCGTAACAGGAGATAACACCGGGGAGCTGTTTTTT.